A selection of T cell receptor beta chains follows, all from one sample in a study of CD8+ T cells in alopecia areata. The data were produced by immunoSEQ multiplex PCR, yet TCRdb's version contains in-frame clones alone and is incomplete. The data hold roughly 150,000 clones, with around 57% observed a single time. The sample consisted of CD4+ T cells sorted from blood. The receptors stem from a human donor in good health. Both conserved end residues are part of each CDR3. The D gene is left open where the match is weak. Expanded clones are given a class, and other clones once, few, many or no size at all.

>TRBJ2-2|-|TRBV2|-
CASIEDLGPGELFF
TGTGCCAGCATTGAGGACCTGGGGCCCGGGGAGCTGTTTTTT
>TRBJ2-7|TRBD2|TRBV5-1|once
CASCRTSGSYEQYF
TGCGCCAGCTGCCGGACTAGCGGATCCTACGAGCAGTACTTC
>TRBJ1-1|-|TRBV30|-
CAWSSRLGTEAFF
TGTGCCTGGAGTTCCCGCTTGGGAACTGAAGCTTTCTTT
>TRBJ2-2|-|TRBV11-2|-
CASSWTVANTGELFF
TGTGCCAGCAGCTGGACTGTCGCGAACACCGGGGAGCTGTTTTTT
>TRBJ2-7|TRBD1|TRBV10-3|-
CAIAGQGAYEQYF
TGTGCCATTGCGGGACAGGGGGCCTACGAGCAGTACTTC
>TRBJ2-1|TRBD2|TRBV6-4|-
CASSVGLAGGVPYNEQFF
TGTGCCAGCAGCGTGGGACTAGCGGGAGGAGTCCCCTACAATGAGCAGTTCTTC
>TRBJ2-1|TRBD1|TRBV30|-
CAWSGGTGSNEQFF
TGTGCCTGGAGTGGTGGGACAGGGAGCAATGAGCAGTTCTTC
>TRBJ2-3|-|TRBV30|-
CALAGDTQYF
TGTGCCTTGGCGGGGGATACGCAGTATTTT
>TRBJ2-7|-|TRBV5-6|few
CASSEGYEQYF
TGTGCCAGCAGCGAGGGCTACGAGCAGTACTTC
>TRBJ2-2|-|TRBV4-2|few
CASSREGHLNTGELFF
TGTGCCAGCAGCCGAGAGGGACATCTGAACACCGGGGAGCTGTTTTTT
>TRBJ2-7|TRBD2|TRBV29-1|once
CSTLAGAQGEQYF
TGCAGCACCTTAGCGGGAGCCCAGGGCGAGCAGTACTTC
>TRBJ1-2|TRBD1|TRBV6-5|-
CASSYSGTGSSYTF
TGTGCCAGCAGTTACTCAGGGACAGGGAGTAGCTACACCTTC
>TRBJ1-4|-|TRBV23-1|few
CASRQAPGGEKLFF
TGCGCCAGCAGACAAGCTCCGGGGGGTGAAAAACTGTTTTTT
>TRBJ2-7|-|TRBV7-2|-
CASSLVVPYEQYF
TGTGCCAGCAGCTTAGTCGTTCCCTACGAGCAGTACTTC
>TRBJ1-1|-|TRBV5-6|-
CASSFLARDNTEAFF
TGTGCCAGCAGCTTTTTGGCTAGGGATAACACTGAAGCTTTCTTT
>TRBJ2-7|TRBD2|TRBV5-4|-
CASSTHSSGAREQYF
TGTGCCAGCAGCACACATTCTAGCGGGGCCCGCGAGCAGTACTTC
>TRBJ2-3|-|TRBV30|few
CAWSPPGAMFLRTDTQYF
TGTGCCTGGAGTCCCCCGGGCGCGATGTTCTTGAGGACAGATACGCAGTATTTT
>TRBJ2-3|-|TRBV29-1|few
CSVYLLDPPDGGRTDTQYF
TGCAGCGTTTACCTTCTAGACCCCCCGGATGGGGGTCGCACAGATACGCAGTATTTT
>TRBJ2-3|TRBD2|TRBV27|-
CASSLVSGRRGSSDTQYF
TGTGCCAGCAGTTTAGTGAGCGGGAGGCGCGGGTCGTCAGATACGCAGTATTTT
>TRBJ2-7|-|TRBV29-1|-
CSVGVATSSYEQYF
TGCAGCGTCGGAGTGGCGACAAGCTCCTACGAGCAGTACTTC
>TRBJ2-6|-|TRBV29-1|-
CSVEVSGANVLTF
TGCAGCGTTGAAGTCTCTGGGGCCAACGTCCTGACTTTC
>TRBJ2-1|-|TRBV5-1|-
CASSLASDEQFF
TGCGCCAGCAGCTTGGCGAGCGATGAGCAGTTCTTC
>TRBJ1-1|TRBD1|TRBV29-1|-
CSARGAVNTEAFF
TGCAGCGCCAGGGGGGCGGTGAACACTGAAGCTTTCTTT
>TRBJ2-1|-|TRBV7-9|-
CASSPRRSSYNEQFF
TGTGCCAGCAGCCCCCGGAGGAGCTCCTACAATGAGCAGTTCTTC
>TRBJ1-2|-|TRBV6-6|-
CASSSKGYGYTF
TGTGCCAGCAGCTCCAAGGGCTATGGCTACACCTTC
>TRBJ2-1|-|TRBV29-1|-
CSVSAGSSYNEQFF
TGCAGCGTCTCGGCGGGTAGCTCCTACAATGAGCAGTTCTTC
>TRBJ1-2|-|TRBV6-5|-
CASSYLGRSNYGYTF
TGTGCCAGCAGTTACCTCGGACGGTCTAACTATGGCTACACCTTC
>TRBJ1-1|-|TRBV6-5|-
CASRWAGHTEAFF
TGTGCCAGCAGGTGGGCCGGGCACACTGAAGCTTTCTTT
>TRBJ2-7|-|TRBV7-6|-
CASSLGLGLNYEQYF
TGTGCCAGCAGCTTGGGGTTGGGGCTCAACTACGAGCAGTACTTC
>TRBJ2-7|-|TRBV2|-
CASSEGPYEQYF
TGTGCCAGCAGTGAAGGTCCTTACGAGCAGTACTTC
>TRBJ2-7|TRBD1|TRBV7-9|few
CASSTSRGQGTYEQYF
TGTGCCAGCAGCACCAGTAGAGGACAGGGGACCTACGAGCAGTACTTC
>TRBJ2-1|-|TRBV28|few
CASSLPGGYNEQFF
TGTGCCAGCAGTTTACCTGGGGGGTACAATGAGCAGTTCTTC
>TRBJ2-1|TRBD2|TRBV29-1|-
CSVWTSGLVEQFF
TGCAGCGTGTGGACTAGCGGGCTGGTTGAGCAGTTCTTC
>TRBJ2-6|-|TRBV25-1|-
CASSPGANVLTF
TGTGCCAGCAGTCCAGGGGCCAACGTCCTGACTTTC
>TRBJ1-1|-|TRBV30|-
CAWSAPNTEAFF
TGTGCCTGGAGTGCCCCGAACACTGAAGCTTTCTTT
>TRBJ1-3|-|TRBV2|-
CASRLTQGSGNTIYF
TGTGCCAGCAGACTCACTCAGGGCTCTGGAAACACCATATATTTT
>TRBJ1-3|-|TRBV7-9|-
CASSVTGNTIYF
TGTGCCAGCAGTGTCACGGGAAACACCATATATTTT
>TRBJ2-5|-|TRBV30|-
CAWSSVLRASAETQYF
TGTGCCTGGAGTAGTGTCCTCCGGGCTAGTGCTGAGACCCAGTACTTC
>TRBJ2-1|TRBD1|TRBV29-1|once
CSVEKTGGAFGIQFF
TGCAGCGTTGAAAAGACAGGGGGGGCTTTTGGAATCCAGTTCTTC
>TRBJ2-6|TRBD2|TRBV4-2|-
CASSQGSSGSGANVLTF
TGTGCCAGCAGCCAAGGGTCTAGCGGGTCTGGGGCCAACGTCCTGACTTTC
>TRBJ1-1|-|TRBV29-1|-
CSGRLDASTEAFF
TGCAGCGGCCGCCTGGACGCGTCCACTGAAGCTTTCTTT
>TRBJ1-2|-|TRBV19|-
CASSNYGYTF
TGTGCCAGTAGCAACTATGGCTACACCTTC
>TRBJ2-7|-|TRBV28|-
CASSLGLYEQYF
TGTGCCAGCAGCCTGGGCCTCTACGAGCAGTACTTC
>TRBJ1-1|-|TRBV29-1|-
CSVGGARTEAFF
TGCAGCGTTGGGGGGGCGAGAACTGAAGCTTTCTTT
>TRBJ2-3|-|TRBV7-9|-
CASSFRDVGADTQYF
TGTGCCAGCAGCTTTCGGGACGTAGGCGCAGATACGCAGTATTTT
>TRBJ2-7|-|TRBV11-2|once
CASSRNTRLYEQYF
TGTGCCAGCAGCAGAAATACTAGGCTCTACGAGCAGTACTTC
>TRBJ1-1|-|TRBV19|few
CASSNWQNTEAFF
TGTGCCAGTAGTAACTGGCAGAACACTGAAGCTTTCTTT
>TRBJ1-1|-|TRBV21-1|-
CACWGLNTEAFF
TGTGCCTGCTGGGGGCTGAACACTGAGGCTTTCTTT
>TRBJ1-2|TRBD1|TRBV5-4|-
CASSLDRGYGYTF
TGTGCCAGCAGCCTCGACAGGGGTTATGGCTACACCTTC
>TRBJ2-1|TRBD2|TRBV19|few
CASSTTLAGDQFF
TGTGCCAGTAGTACCACACTAGCGGGAGATCAGTTCTTC
>TRBJ2-2|-|TRBV4-2|-
CASSQETGELFF
TGTGCCAGCAGCCAAGAGACCGGGGAGCTGTTTTTT
>TRBJ1-4|-|TRBV29-1|-
CSVAWGTNEKLFF
TGCAGCGTTGCCTGGGGGACTAATGAAAAACTGTTTTTT
>TRBJ2-1|-|TRBV29-1|-
CSVETYNEQFF
TGCAGCGTTGAGACCTACAATGAGCAGTTCTTC